This T cell receptor beta chain was obtained from a study of T cell responses to AZD1222 COVID-19 vaccine. Broader study findings: As reported, nearly half of all spike-specific TCRs target variant regions that are unmutated. Repertoire samples came only from after the peak T cell response. The CD4 TCRs associated with vaccination extended across spike and predominated at 160-218 and 743-854.

For this clone: As yet, its antigen is unknown.

The V gene lost 5 bases and the J gene lost 0 bases, with 16 bases spanning the gap. CDR3 length: 16 residues. Germline V gene sequence: CDR1 MNHEY, CDR2 SMNVEV (reference sequence). Profiling relied on immunoSEQ multiplex PCR, and the TCRdb table lists in-frame clones only, not all of them. The profile shows 150,000 to 200,000 clones, about 91% of them singletons. The V call is TRBV27, the J call TRBJ1-1; D is perhaps TRBD1 (6 bases). This sample comprised peripheral blood, obtained 28 days after the second AZD1222 dose. The receptor was isolated from an adult who received the AZD1222 COVID-19 vaccine. The CDR3 loop is CASSPNLPGVNTEAFF. CDR3 sequence (DNA): TGTGCCAGCAGTCCCAACCTCCCAGGGGTGAACACTGAAGCTTTCTTT.